This entry concerns a single TCR beta chain. The target of this receptor is not known. No much larger clone exists at a distance of one base, and base qualities are not known. Preterm samples were obtained from a handful of extremely preterm deliveries at about 23-28 weeks of gestation. Pregnancies with fetal demise, active maternal HSV infection or known maternal HIV infection were excluded from the study. A FACSAria III cell sorter was used to sort live, Annexin V-negative naive CD8+ T cells (CD3+CD8+CD45RA+CCR7+). Between roughly 17,000 and 110,000 naive CD8+ T cells were sorted per sample. Preassembled standardized sampling kits were used to collect mixed venous-arterial cord blood. Cord blood was held at room temperature, and processing was completed within 4 hours of collection. Ficoll-Paque density gradient centrifugation of diluted blood was used to isolate mononuclear cells. Mononuclear cells were cryopreserved in about 10% DMSO with roughly 90% FBS and stored long term at -150°C before sorting. After thawing, cells were stained with Annexin V along with antibodies against CD3, CD8, CCR7 and CD45RA. The DNeasy Blood and Tissue Kit was used to extract genomic DNA from snap-frozen pellets of sorted cells.

The data belong to a study of naive CD8 T cells in extremely preterm neonates (dated by TCRdb to about 2017). The study in broad terms: TCRbeta CDR3 repertoires of sorted naive CD8+ T cells were compared across four age groups: extremely preterm neonates, term neonates, young children and adults.

A two-step, bias-controlled multiplex PCR was used to amplify TCRbeta CDR3 regions from genomic DNA. Primers specific for every TRBV and TRBJ gene segment were used in the multiplex PCR. TCRbeta repertoire data were generated with the immunoSEQ Assay. The paper's data handling went like this. To merge closely related sequences, reads went through filtering and clustering using a relative-frequency ratio and a modified nearest-neighbor algorithm. IMGT annotation was the basis for assigning V, D and J genes to CDR3 sequences. Template counts were normalized for PCR amplification bias and quantified against synthetic TCR CDR3 analog sequences. Analyses were restricted to unique productive sequences, meaning in-frame CDR3 sequences without stop codons. Clonality, defined as 1 minus Pielou's evenness, and iChao1 richness were computed with the immunoSEQ Analyzer software. Statistical tests were run in JMP, with either Student's t-test or a non-parametric test chosen according to Shapiro-Wilk normality results. In TCRdb, the immuneACCESS table is reduced to in-frame sequences with V and J assigned. These tables do not hold every clone; where another copy was compared, an unresolved V gene accounts for under half, and the others remain unexplained. V and J calls and clone size are as listed in that table; D and trimming were resolved from the DNA. In all, the sample holds roughly 5,100 clones, and nearly 95% of those were seen once. The leading ten clones occupy approximately 0.64% of the sample.

The study at large found these results: Preterm CDR3s were shorter, with fewer N additions and less junctional trimming, and were closer to germline than those of older groups. A higher proportion of shared CDR3 nucleotide sequences was found in preterm neonates (about 2.7%) than in term neonates (about 0.4%), young children (around 0.03%) and adults (approximately 0.01%). To track T cell development within individuals, the authors urged prospective longitudinal studies of preterm and term neonates. Preterm neonates showed significantly lower iChao1 richness than every other age group (p < 0.05) along with an even clone distribution, indicating a less rich repertoire. Among the limitations the authors pointed out were a small sample size and productive template counts that varied across preterm samples.

Spanning cysteine to phenylalanine, the CDR3 consists of 15 amino acids. Just the 45-base CDR3 DNA is kept, in frame starting at base 1. After removal of 4 bases from V and 6 bases from J, the junction retains 9 bases not matched to a gene. CDR1 and CDR2 (SGHDT, YYEEEE) derive from the germline V gene. The chain employs TRBV5-6 and TRBJ2-7; the junction holds 11 bases that match TRBD1. The clonotype originates from a boy who was born preterm. The sequencing sample was made of naive CD8+ T cells from cord blood. The CDR3 region: CASSLGTGGSSEQYF. The DNA sequence is given as TGTGCCAGCAGCCTAGGGACAGGGGGAAGCAGCGAGCAGTACTTC.